Below are 9 T cell receptor beta chains sequenced from a single sample in a study of T cell repertoires in cytomegalovirus infection (dated by TCRdb to between 2018 and 2020). Data came from an Illumina HiSeq 1500. TCRdb's own reprocessing of the public reads used fastp at Q25 and MiXCR and kept productive beta chains. Duplicate CDR3 protein sequences are folded into a single record with the most common DNA and genes. This sample gives around 800,000 distinct CDR3 sequences in total; over 25% of them show up just once. Clones ranked in the top ten supply around 11% of the sample. The sample's treatment or condition label is to be understood as: in vitro stimulation with specific CMV peptide epitopes to enrich CMV-specific T cells. These receptors lack a known antigen. Sequenced here: cultured CD8+ T cells from PBMCs, sampled from culture after CMV antigen stimulation. These receptors were taken from a human donor in good health (CMV status not recorded). Some clones in this sample may be carry-over from other donors' samples.

This clonotype was detected a few times. V and J are TRBV20-1 and TRBJ1-1, with TRBD1 matching over 7 bases. Trimming at V came to 1 base and at J to 7 bases, leaving 6 bases not matched to a gene. Per the germline V gene, CDR1 is DFQATT and CDR2 is SNEGSKA (reference sequence). The CDR3 is 13 amino acids. The CDR3 is CSARARGGIEAFF. In DNA form, the CDR3 reads TGCAGTGCTAGAGCCAGGGGGGGGATTGAAGCTTTCTTT.

In this sample, this clonotype turned up a few times. V is TRBV19 and J is TRBJ2-1; 7 bases map to TRBD1. The V gene's germline CDR1 is LNHDA and CDR2 SQIVND (reference sequence). The V gene end was trimmed by 10 bases and the J gene end by 7 bases; junction bases not matched to a gene: 16. The CDR3 runs 15 residues. DNA of the CDR3: TGTGCCACCCAAGCGGTTGAGGGGGCCTGGAATGAGCAGTTCTTC. Translation: CATQAVEGAWNEQFF.

CDR3 amino acids: CSARVKAGGWNQPQHF. The CDR3 bases are TGCAGTGCTAGGGTGAAGGCAGGGGGGTGGAATCAGCCCCAGCATTTT. This rearrangement joins TRBV20-1 to TRBJ1-5; 7 bases fit TRBD1. The CDR3 consists of 16 residues. Germline V gene lookup returns CDR1 DFQATT and CDR2 SNEGSKA (reference sequence). Trimming removed 3 bases from V and 4 bases from J; junction bases left unmatched: 12.

This clonotype appeared a few times. The chain employs TRBV14 and TRBJ1-2, with D uncertain. The V end was cut by 4 bases, the J end by 4 bases, with 16 bases between. The germline V gene encodes CDR1 SGHDN and CDR2 FVKESK. The CDR3 runs 15 residues. The CDR3 sequence is CASSPKRYRSYGYTF. The CDR3 region has the DNA TGTGCCAGCAGCCCGAAACGGTACCGAAGCTATGGCTACACCTTC.

This clonotype was seen a few times. This chain uses TRBV18 with TRBJ1-4; 8 bases line up with TRBD1. V was clipped by 2 bases and J by 3 bases; unmatched bases: 5. Per the germline V gene, CDR1 is KGHSH and CDR2 is LQKENI. The CDR3 runs to 16 residues. For the CDR3, the DNA is TGTGCCAGCTCACCAACCCGACAGGGGCCTAATGAAAAACTGTTTTTT. Its protein is CASSPTRQGPNEKLFF.

The table lists this clonotype with a few counts. The chain uses TRBV11-2 and TRBJ2-1, with TRBD1 matching over 7 bases. The CDR3 contains 14 residues. The J segment lost 4 bases and the V segment lost 6 bases, leaving 6 bases of the junction unmatched. Germline V gene sequence: CDR1 SGHAT, CDR2 FQNNGV. CDR3 sequence (DNA): TGTGCCAGCAGTCCCGGGACAGATTACAATGAGCAGTTCTTC. Translated, it gives CASSPGTDYNEQFF.

This clonotype was counted at least ten times. The chain is built from TRBV7-2 and TRBJ2-5; possible D gene TRBD2, 6 bases. From germline, CDR1 is SGHTA and CDR2 FQGNSA. The ends were cut back, 3 bases at V and 4 bases at J, with 12 bases in the middle. The CDR3 has 14 amino acids. The CDR3 sequence: CASSLGLGGETQYF. CDR3 DNA: TGTGCCAGCAGCTTGGGGCTGGGGGGAGAGACCCAGTACTTC.

This clonotype showed up just a few times. The rearrangement uses TRBV6-2 or TRBV6-3 and TRBJ2-7; no firm D call. The germline V and J ends were trimmed by 1 base and 1 base, with 2 bases remaining between them. The CDR3 is 12 residues long. Germline lookup yields CDR1 MNHEY and CDR2 SVGEGT. Written as DNA, the CDR3 is TGTGCCAGCAGTTACTATTCCTACGAGCAGTACTTC. Its translation is CASSYYSYEQYF.

This clonotype was recorded at least ten times. V gene TRBV7-8 combines with J gene TRBJ1-6; 8 positions agree with TRBD1. Germline V gene sequence: CDR1 SGHVS, CDR2 FQNEAQ. V lost 2 bases, J lost 9 bases, and 6 bases stayed unmatched. This CDR3 has 15 amino acids. CDR3 bases: TGTGCCAGCAGCTTATCGCAGGGGGCAGGTTCACCCCTCCACTTT. Protein product: CASSLSQGAGSPLHF.